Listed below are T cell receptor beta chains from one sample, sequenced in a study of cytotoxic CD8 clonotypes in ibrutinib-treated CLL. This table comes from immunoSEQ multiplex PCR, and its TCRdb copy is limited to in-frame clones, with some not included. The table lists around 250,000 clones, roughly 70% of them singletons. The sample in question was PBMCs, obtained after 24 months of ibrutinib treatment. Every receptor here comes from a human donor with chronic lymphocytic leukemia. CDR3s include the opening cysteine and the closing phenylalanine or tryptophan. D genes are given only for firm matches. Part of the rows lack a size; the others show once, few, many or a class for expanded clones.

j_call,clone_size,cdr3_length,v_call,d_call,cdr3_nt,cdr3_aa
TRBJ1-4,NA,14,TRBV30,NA,TGTGCCTGGAGCCGACTCTCGGGTAATGAAAAACTGTTTTTT,CAWSRLSGNEKLFF
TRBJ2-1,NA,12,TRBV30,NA,TGTGCCTGGGGGGGGCAGCGGGATGAGCAGTTCTTC,CAWGGQRDEQFF
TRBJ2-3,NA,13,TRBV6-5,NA,TGTGCCAGCATGGGGCAGGGCACAGATACGCAGTATTTT,CASMGQGTDTQYF
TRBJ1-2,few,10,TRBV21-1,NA,TGTGCCAGCAGCACCTATGGCTACACCTTC,CASSTYGYTF
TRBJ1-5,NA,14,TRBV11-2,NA,TGTGCCAGCAGCCTTGGGAGTCCCACCGGGCCCCAGCATTTT,CASSLGSPTGPQHF
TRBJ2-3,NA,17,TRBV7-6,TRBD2,TGTGCCAGCAGCTCCCAGACTAGCGGGAGGCAGGCAGATACGCAGTATTTT,CASSSQTSGRQADTQYF
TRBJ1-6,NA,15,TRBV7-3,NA,TGTGCCAGCAGCTACGAAGGGTCCTATAATTCACCCCTCCACTTT,CASSYEGSYNSPLHF
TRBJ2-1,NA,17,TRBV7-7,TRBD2,TGTGCTAGCAGCTTAGGAGGTACCGGGACTAGCGGCCGAGAGCAGTTCTTC,CASSLGGTGTSGREQFF
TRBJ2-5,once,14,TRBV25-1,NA,TGTGCCAGCAGTCATACTACGGGACAAGAGACCCAGTACTTC,CASSHTTGQETQYF
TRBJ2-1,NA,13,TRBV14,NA,TGTGCCAGCAGCCAGGGCGAGTACAATGAGCAGTTCTTC,CASSQGEYNEQFF
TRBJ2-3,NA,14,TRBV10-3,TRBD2,TGTGCCATCAGTGGACTAGCGGGAGAAGATACGCAGTATTTT,CAISGLAGEDTQYF
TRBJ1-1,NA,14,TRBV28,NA,TGTGCCAGTTTGAGACAGGCGCTGAACACTGAAGCTTTCTTT,CASLRQALNTEAFF
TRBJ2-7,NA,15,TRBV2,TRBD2,TGTGCCAGCAGCATAACTAGCGGGAGTTCTTACGAGCAGTACTTC,CASSITSGSSYEQYF
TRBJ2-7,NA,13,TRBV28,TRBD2,TGTGCATTAGGAGCGGGGCCGTCCTACGAGCAGTACTTC,CALGAGPSYEQYF
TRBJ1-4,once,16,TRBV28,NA,TGTGCCAGCAGTCAAGCGGCCGAACCAACTAATGAAAAACTGTTTTTT,CASSQAAEPTNEKLFF
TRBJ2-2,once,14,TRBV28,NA,TGTGCCAGCAGTTTGGGTACCCTCAACGGGGAGCTGTTTTTT,CASSLGTLNGELFF
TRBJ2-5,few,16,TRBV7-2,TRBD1,TGTGCCAGCAGCCCACAGGGGGCTAGCGGTAAAGAGACCCAGTACTTC,CASSPQGASGKETQYF
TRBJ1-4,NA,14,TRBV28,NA,TGTGCCAGCCTGGACCCAGGGATTAATGAAAAACTGTTTTTT,CASLDPGINEKLFF
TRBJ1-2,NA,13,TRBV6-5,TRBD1,TGTGCCAGCAGCAGGGGACAGGGAGAGGGCTACACCTTC,CASSRGQGEGYTF
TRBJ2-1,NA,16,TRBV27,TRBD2,TGTGCCAGCAGTTTTTTACTAGCGGAGAACTACAATGAGCAGTTCTTC,CASSFLLAENYNEQFF
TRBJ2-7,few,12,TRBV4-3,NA,TGCGCCAGCAGCCAAGATCGGTCCGAGCAGTACTTC,CASSQDRSEQYF
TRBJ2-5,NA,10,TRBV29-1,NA,TGCAGCGTTGAGGAGCGGACCCAGTACTTC,CSVEERTQYF
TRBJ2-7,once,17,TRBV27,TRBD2,TGTGCCAGCAGTTTAAGAACCACTAGCGGCAACTCCTACGAGCAGTACTTC,CASSLRTTSGNSYEQYF
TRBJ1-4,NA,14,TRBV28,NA,TGTGCCAGCGGAAAGGTCAGCCAAGTGGAAAAACTGTTTTTT,CASGKVSQVEKLFF
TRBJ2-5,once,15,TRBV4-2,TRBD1,TGTGCCAGCAGCCAAGTTGGGACAGTCGGAGAGACCCAGTACTTC,CASSQVGTVGETQYF
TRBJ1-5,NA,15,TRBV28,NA,TGTGCCAGCAGTCGGGGGGGGCCCGGCAATCAGCCCCAGCATTTT,CASSRGGPGNQPQHF
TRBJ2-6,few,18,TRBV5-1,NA,TGCGCCAGCAGCTGGGGGGACGGACAGTCCTCTGGGGCCAACGTCCTGACTTTC,CASSWGDGQSSGANVLTF
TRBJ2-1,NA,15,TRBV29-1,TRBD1,TGCAGCGCATACTCTGGGACAGAGTCCTACAATGAGCAGTTCTTC,CSAYSGTESYNEQFF
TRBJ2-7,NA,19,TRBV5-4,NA,TGTGCCAGCAGCGCCGACAGGAGACTTGGACTAGTAGGGGCCTACGAGCAGTACTTC,CASSADRRLGLVGAYEQYF
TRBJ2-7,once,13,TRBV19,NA,TGTGCCAGTAGTGGGCAGGGAGGCTACGAGCAGTACTTC,CASSGQGGYEQYF
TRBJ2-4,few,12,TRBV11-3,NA,TGTGCCAGCAGCTTAGGGGGAAACATTCAGTACTTC,CASSLGGNIQYF
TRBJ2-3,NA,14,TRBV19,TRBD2,TGTGCCGTTCAGCGGGAGCCTAGCACAGATACGCAGTATTTT,CAVQREPSTDTQYF
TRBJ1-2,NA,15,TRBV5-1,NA,TGCGCCAGCAGCCGGTCGGGAAGCTCCTCATATGGCTACACCTTC,CASSRSGSSSYGYTF
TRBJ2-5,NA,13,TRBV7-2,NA,TGTGCCAGCAGGTACAGTCCGGGGGAGACCCAGTACTTC,CASRYSPGETQYF
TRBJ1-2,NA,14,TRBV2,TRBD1,TGTGCCAGCAGTGAGCGCAGGGGGCTTAATGGCTACACCTTC,CASSERRGLNGYTF
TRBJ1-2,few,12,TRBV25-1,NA,TGTGCCAGCCGGGACTCTAACTATGGCTACACCTTC,CASRDSNYGYTF
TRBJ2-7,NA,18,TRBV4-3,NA,TGCGCCAGCAGCCAAGGGGGCCAGGTGGGGGCGCGATCCGGCGAGCAGTACTTC,CASSQGGQVGARSGEQYF
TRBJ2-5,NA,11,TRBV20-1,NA,TGCAGTGCTTCAGGGGTGGAGACCCAGTACTTC,CSASGVETQYF
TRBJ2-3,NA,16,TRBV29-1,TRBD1,TGCAGCGTTGAAGGTGGGACAGGGGTGGGGACAGATACGCAGTATTTT,CSVEGGTGVGTDTQYF
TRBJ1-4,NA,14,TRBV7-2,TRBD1,TGTGCCAGCAGCTCCGGACAGGGGTCTGAAAAACTGTTTTTT,CASSSGQGSEKLFF
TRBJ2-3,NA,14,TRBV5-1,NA,TGCGCCAGCAGCTCAGAGCGGGGCACAGATACGCAGTATTTT,CASSSERGTDTQYF
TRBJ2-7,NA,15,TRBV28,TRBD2,TGTGCCAGCAGTTTGACTAGCGGGAGGGCGTACGAGCAGTACTTC,CASSLTSGRAYEQYF
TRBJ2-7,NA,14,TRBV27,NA,TGTGCCAGCAGCCCCAGACAGGACCCCTACGAGCAGTACTTC,CASSPRQDPYEQYF
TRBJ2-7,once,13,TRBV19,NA,TGTGCCAGTAGTATGATCGCAGGCTACGAGCAGTACTTC,CASSMIAGYEQYF
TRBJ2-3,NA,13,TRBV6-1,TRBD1,TGTGCCAGCAATCACAGGGGTACAGATACGCAGTATTTT,CASNHRGTDTQYF
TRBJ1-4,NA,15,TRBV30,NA,TGTGCCTGGAGTGTCCGGACAGCGAAGAATGAAAAACTGTTTTTT,CAWSVRTAKNEKLFF
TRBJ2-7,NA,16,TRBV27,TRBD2,TGTGCCAGCAGTTTATTAACTAGCGGCAGACCAAAGGAGCAGTACTTC,CASSLLTSGRPKEQYF
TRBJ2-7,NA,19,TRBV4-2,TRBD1,TGTGCCAGCAGCCAAGCCTGGGGGACAGCCGGCTTCGGAACCTACGAGCAGTACTTC,CASSQAWGTAGFGTYEQYF
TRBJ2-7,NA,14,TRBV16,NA,TGTGCCAGCAGCCGTTACCGGGACTCCTACGAGCAGTACTTC,CASSRYRDSYEQYF